This T cell receptor (beta chain) was observed in a study of vaccination effects on CD4 cells after COVID-19 (dated by TCRdb to between 2021 and 2022). Broadly, across the study: Participants received two doses of either the BNT162b2 or the mRNA-1273 mRNA SARS-CoV-2 vaccine. The study compared SARS-CoV-2 spike-specific CD4+ TCR repertoires before and after mRNA vaccination in COVID-19 convalescent patients and infection-naive vaccine recipients. The full study included around nine COVID-19 convalescent patients and a few SARS-CoV-2-naive healthy vaccine recipients. The Oncomine TCR Beta short-read assay on an Illumina iSeq 100 was used to sequence cultures from other donors in the study.

The CDR3 numbers 14 residues from cysteine through phenylalanine. Left in the record is the CDR3 DNA by itself, 42 bases read in frame from the first base. The trim is 0 bases for V and 6 bases for J, with a gap of 8 bases between the germline ends. The germline V gene encodes CDR1 KGHSH and CDR2 LQKENI. Receptor libraries were prepared by the immunoSEQ multiplex PCR assay. DNA from the cultured, isolated CD4+ T cells was subjected to TCR beta CDR3 sequencing. Turning to the authors' computational methods: Non-productive TCR sequences were removed and reads were trimmed to the CDR3 region, keeping CDR3s of at least 7 amino acids. The MANAFEST web app was used to pick out antigen-specific clonotypes by comparing their expansion in peptide wells with that in reference cultures. To count as positive, a clone had to show expansion at FDR<0.05 compared with the reference and with all other wells, an odds ratio above 5, and a frequency above 0.1% in two replicate wells. A clonotype was defined as cross-reactive if the clonotype was significantly expanded both in SARS-CoV-2 spike wells and in at least one common cold coronavirus spike condition. Levenshtein distance calculated with the stringdist R package was used to assess CDR3 similarity, and unrooted trees were constructed with ape in R 3.6.1. TCRdb took over this immuneACCESS table, retaining in-frame rearrangements with V and J assigned. Such tables are incomplete; in checked studies, under half of the missing clones stem from an unresolved V gene, and the remainder is unexplained. V and J calls and clone size are as listed in that table; D and trimming were resolved from the DNA. In all, the sample holds 55,000 to 65,000 clones, and roughly 80% of those were seen once. The ten largest clones take up roughly 2.7% of the sample.

Points the paper makes about the study in general: Among healthy vaccine recipients, nearly all vaccine-induced clones were SARS-CoV-2 mono-reactive, and only 1 of 255 was cross-reactive with common cold coronaviruses. At late post-vaccination timepoints, both infection-induced and vaccine-induced clones showed marked clonal contraction, consistent with waning T cell responses. Only a small number of convalescent patients were included, and no early post-infection timepoints were available, which limited the study.

This clone was seen more than once but under ten times. The antigen it binds to is not known. Base qualities were left out, and no much larger clone turns up one base away. To identify antigen-specific CD4+ T cell clonotypes by their expansion, the ViraFEST assay first stimulated PBMC with viral peptide pools and then applied TCR sequencing. After about 10 days of culture, CD4+ T cells were isolated with the EasySep CD4+ T cell isolation kit. Healthy vaccine recipients had no prior SARS-CoV-2 infection, confirmed by negative nucleocapsid antibodies before and after vaccination. Two million PBMC per well were cultured in IMDM with roughly 5% human AB serum, roughly 10 IU/ml IL-2 and gentamicin, plus 10 ug/ml peptides. Half of the culture medium was replaced with fresh IL-2-containing medium on days 3 and 7. Each peptide stimulation condition was cultured in triplicate wells unless otherwise noted. Using Ficoll-Paque Plus gradient centrifugation, PBMC were separated from whole blood and then either used fresh or cryopreserved at -140C. The overlapping peptide pools covered the spike proteins of SARS-CoV-2 and of the common cold coronaviruses HCoV-NL63, HCoV-OC43 and HCoV-229E. The QIAamp micro DNA kit was used to extract genomic DNA from the cultured CD4+ T cells.

This TCR derives from a human donor who received a COVID-19 vaccine. Sequences were derived from CD4+ T cells from PBMCs cultured with HCoV-229E spike peptides, sampled before COVID-19 vaccination. The meaning of the sample's cell subset or site label: HCoV-229E spike overlapping peptide pool stimulation. Recombination linked TRBV18 to TRBJ2-2; the D segment could be TRBD2, given 5 matching bases. In nucleotide form, the sequence is TGTGCCAGCTCACCACCGGGGAGAGCCGGGGAGCTGTTTTTT. This is translated as CASSPPGRAGELFF. Here the CDR3 is joined to the reference TRBV18 and TRBJ2-2 genes, and the full variable domain is: NAGVMQNPRHLVRRRGQEARLRCSPMKGHSHVYWYRQLPEEGLKFMVYLQKENIIDESGMPKERFSAEFPKEGPSILRIQQVVRGDSAAYFCASSPPGRAGELFFGEGSRLTVL.